This T cell receptor beta chain was documented in a study of blood T cell repertoires in COVID-19. As for the study in general: Sample material is recorded as cDNA or gDNA derived from T cells, B-cell-depleted T cells, or PBMCs.

The data were produced by immunoSEQ multiplex PCR, yet TCRdb's version contains in-frame clones alone and is incomplete. The data contain about 38,000 clones, around nine tenths of them singletons. CDR1 is GTSNPN and CDR2 is SVGIG in the germline V gene (reference sequence). V was pared by 2 bases and J by 4 bases, with 15 bases between. The CDR3 extends over 16 amino acids. Sequencing was performed on peripheral blood. The V and J genes are TRBV30 and TRBJ1-6, with D possibly TRBD1 on 6 matching bases. This TCR was sampled from a man aged 65-85 years with active COVID-19. DNA of the CDR3: TGTGCCTGGAGTCCGAAGGGGGTCGGATATAATTCACCCCTCCACTTT. Amino acids: CAWSPKGVGYNSPLHF.